What follows are 4 T cell receptor beta chains derived from one specimen sequenced in a study of blood T cell repertoires in COVID-19. TCRdb's table, derived via immunoSEQ multiplex PCR, lists solely in-frame clones and lacks some. The profile shows 72,000 or so clones, about four fifths of them singletons. The sequenced sample was peripheral blood. The receptors originated from a man in his sixties or seventies who had recovered from COVID-19.

The chain uses TRBV7-9 and TRBJ1-6; TRBD1 matches 8 bases. Germline CDR1 reads SEHNR; CDR2 reads FQNEAQ (reference sequence). The length of the CDR3 is 16 residues. V shed 5 bases and J 9 bases; nucleotides not matched to a gene: 12. CDR3 DNA sequence: TGTGCCAGCAGCACGCAAGGACAGGGAATAGGTTCACCCCTCCACTTT. This codes for CASSTQGQGIGSPLHF.

The gene calls are TRBV7-3 and TRBJ1-2; possible D gene TRBD1, 5 bases. V was trimmed by 5 bases and J by 8 bases, leaving 15 bases between them. This CDR3 has 13 residues. Germline values: CDR1 SGHTA, CDR2 FQGTGA. DNA of the CDR3: TGTGCCAGCAGCGAGACCGGGGGAGGGGGCTACACCTTC. It encodes CASSETGGGGYTF.

The sample holds a few counts of this clone. This rearrangement joins TRBV19 to TRBJ2-1; D is uncertain. V lost 1 base and J 7 bases, leaving 11 bases between the germline ends. The CDR3 has 14 residues. The germline V gene has CDR1 LNHDA and CDR2 SQIVND (reference sequence). The CDR3 bases are TGTGCCAGTAGTATAGCCCACTCGTCTAATGAGCAGTTCTTC. It encodes CASSIAHSSNEQFF.

The J gene is TRBJ2-5, the V gene TRBV5-6; 7 positions match TRBD1. V lost 2 bases, J lost 3 bases, and 16 bases stayed unmatched. Germline CDR1 is SGHDT and CDR2 is YYEEEE. The CDR3 covers 18 residues. In DNA, the CDR3 is TGTGCCAGCAGCTTACCCTGGAGGACAGGCCTACAAAAAGAGACCCAGTACTTC. Protein: CASSLPWRTGLQKETQYF. Complete variable domain (other parts from reference TRBV5-6 and TRBJ2-5): DAGVTQSPTHLIKTRGQQVTLRCSPKSGHDTVSWYQQALGQGPQFIFQYYEEEERQRGNFPDRFSGHQFPNYSSELNVNALLLGDSALYLCASSLPWRTGLQKETQYFGPGTRLLVL.